This TCR beta chain was retrieved from a study of T cells in localized non-small cell lung cancer. Broader study findings: Higher blood T cell density went with longer overall survival. T cell clonality was highest in uninvolved adjacent lung, above tumor.

This table comes from immunoSEQ multiplex PCR, and its TCRdb copy is limited to in-frame clones, with some not included. The top ten hold about 16% of the sample, which has about 33,000 clones, around 80% seen once. The CDR3 has 15 residues. Germline CDR1 SGHTA, CDR2 FQGNSA. With V trimmed by 5 bases and J by 7 bases, 7 bases remained unmatched. Remarks on this clone: Antigen unknown.

This rearrangement joins TRBV7-2 to TRBJ2-3, with TRBD2 matching 12 bases. This clonotype was obtained from a male donor older than 55 with stage III squamous cell lung carcinoma. The input for sequencing was peripheral blood, taken before any cancer treatment. The DNA of the CDR3 is TGTGCCAGCAGCCCACCTAGCGGGAGGGGGTATACGCAGTATTTT. Protein sequence: CASSPPSGRGYTQYF.